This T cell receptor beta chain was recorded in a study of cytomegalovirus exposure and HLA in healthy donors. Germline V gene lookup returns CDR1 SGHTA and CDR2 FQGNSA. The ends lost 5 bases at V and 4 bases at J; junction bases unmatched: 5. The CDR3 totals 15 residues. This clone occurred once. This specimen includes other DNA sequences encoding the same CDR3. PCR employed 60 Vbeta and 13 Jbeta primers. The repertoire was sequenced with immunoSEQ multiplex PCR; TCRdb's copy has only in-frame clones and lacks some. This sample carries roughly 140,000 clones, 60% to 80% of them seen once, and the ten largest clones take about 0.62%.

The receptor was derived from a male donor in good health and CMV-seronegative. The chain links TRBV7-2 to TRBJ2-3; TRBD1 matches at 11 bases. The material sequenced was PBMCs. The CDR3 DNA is TGTGCCAGCAGCCCACGGACAGGGGGCGCAGATACGCAGTATTTT. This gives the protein CASSPRTGGADTQYF.